This TCR beta chain comes out of a study of T cells in narcolepsy. The study's findings and limits: Blood of same and different patients, but not healthy controls, reportedly held recurring autoreactive clonotypes.

The method was immunoSEQ multiplex PCR; TCRdb's version includes in-frame clones alone and lacks a portion of them. This table holds tens of thousands of clones, about four fifths found once. On this clone itself: Its antigen is unidentified.

Germline CDR1 reads SEHNR; CDR2 reads FQNEAQ (reference sequence). The CDR3 totals 14 residues. Trimming removed 4 bases from V and 1 base from J, with 10 bases in between. The clonotype was recovered from a human donor with narcolepsy. Sequences were obtained from CD45RA- memory CD4+ T cells from PBMCs. This chain uses TRBV7-9 with TRBJ1-1; D is uncertain. The CDR3 nucleotides are TGTGCCAGCAGCTCCCCGGTCCGGAACACTGAAGCTTTCTTT. Encoded protein: CASSSPVRNTEAFF.